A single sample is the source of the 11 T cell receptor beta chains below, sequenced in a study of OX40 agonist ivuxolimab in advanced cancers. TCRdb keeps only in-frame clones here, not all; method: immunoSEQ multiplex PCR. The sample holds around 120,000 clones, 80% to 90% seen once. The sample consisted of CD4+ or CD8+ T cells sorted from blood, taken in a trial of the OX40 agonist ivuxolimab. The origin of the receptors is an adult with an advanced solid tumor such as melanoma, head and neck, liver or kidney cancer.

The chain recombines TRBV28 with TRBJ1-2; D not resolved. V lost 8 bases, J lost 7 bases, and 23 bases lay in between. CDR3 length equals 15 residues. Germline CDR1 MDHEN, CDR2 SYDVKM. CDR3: CASARAVEVGAGYTF. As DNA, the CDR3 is TGTGCCAGCGCCCGGGCGGTGGAGGTCGGCGCTGGCTACACCTTC.

The CDR3 region has the DNA TGCGCCAGCAGCCAAGCGGCGGGGGGGCAAGAGACCCAGTACTTC. It encodes CASSQAAGGQETQYF. The V gene is TRBV4-1, the J gene TRBJ2-5; 9 nucleotides line up with TRBD2. Unmatched junction bases numbered 2, after V lost 1 base and J lost 2 bases. The CDR3 runs 15 residues. The germline V gene encodes CDR1 MGHRA and CDR2 YSYEKL.

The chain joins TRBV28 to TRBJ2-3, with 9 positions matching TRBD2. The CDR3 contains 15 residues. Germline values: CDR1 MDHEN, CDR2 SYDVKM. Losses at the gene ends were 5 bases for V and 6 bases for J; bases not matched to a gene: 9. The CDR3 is CASSPHGLAGDTQYF. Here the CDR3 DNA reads TGTGCCAGCAGTCCCCACGGGCTAGCGGGGGATACGCAGTATTTT.

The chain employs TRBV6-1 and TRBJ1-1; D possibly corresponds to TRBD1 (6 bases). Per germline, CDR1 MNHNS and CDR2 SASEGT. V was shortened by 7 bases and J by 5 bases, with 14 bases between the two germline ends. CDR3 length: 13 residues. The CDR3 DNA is TGTGCCAGCACTCCGGGACACCAAACTGAAGCTTTCTTT. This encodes CASTPGHQTEAFF.

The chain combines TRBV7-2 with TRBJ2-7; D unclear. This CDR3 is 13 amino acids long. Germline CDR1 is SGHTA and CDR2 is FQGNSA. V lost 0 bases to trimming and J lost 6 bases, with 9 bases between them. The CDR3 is CASSLARLSEQYF. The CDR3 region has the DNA TGTGCCAGCAGCTTAGCGCGCTTGAGCGAGCAGTACTTC.

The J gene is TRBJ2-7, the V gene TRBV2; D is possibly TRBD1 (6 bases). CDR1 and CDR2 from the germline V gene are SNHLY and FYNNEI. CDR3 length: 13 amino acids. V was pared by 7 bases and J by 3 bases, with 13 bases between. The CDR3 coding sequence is TGTGCCAGCAAGAGGGACACGTACTACGAGCAGTACTTC. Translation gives CASKRDTYYEQYF. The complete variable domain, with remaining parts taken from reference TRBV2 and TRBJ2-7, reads EPEVTQTPSHQVTQMGQEVILRCVPISNHLYFYWYRQILGQKVEFLVSFYNNEISEKSEIFDDQFSVERPDGSNFTLKIRSTKLEDSAMYFCASKRDTYYEQYFGPGTRLTVT.

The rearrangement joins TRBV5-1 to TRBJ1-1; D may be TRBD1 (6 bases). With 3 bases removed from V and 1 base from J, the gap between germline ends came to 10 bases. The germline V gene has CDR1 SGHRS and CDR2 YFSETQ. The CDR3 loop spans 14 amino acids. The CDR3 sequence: CASSWGHTNTEAFF. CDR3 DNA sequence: TGCGCCAGCAGCTGGGGACACACGAACACTGAAGCTTTCTTT.

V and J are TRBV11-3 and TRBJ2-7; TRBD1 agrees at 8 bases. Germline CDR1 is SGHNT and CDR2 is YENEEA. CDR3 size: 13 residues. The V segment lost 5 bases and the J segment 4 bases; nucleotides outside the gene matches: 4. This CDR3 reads CASSLRQGYEQYF. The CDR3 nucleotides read TGTGCCAGCAGCCTACGACAGGGGTACGAGCAGTACTTC. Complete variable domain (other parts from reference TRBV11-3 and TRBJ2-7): EAGVVQSPRYKIIEKKQPVAFWCNPISGHNTLYWYLQNLGQGPELLIRYENEEAVDDSQLPKDRFSAERLKGVDSTLKIQPAELGDSAVYLCASSLRQGYEQYFGPGTRLTVT.

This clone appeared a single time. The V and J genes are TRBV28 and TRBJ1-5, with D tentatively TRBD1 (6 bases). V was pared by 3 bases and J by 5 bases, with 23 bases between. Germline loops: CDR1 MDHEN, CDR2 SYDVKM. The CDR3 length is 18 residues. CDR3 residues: CASSFPLFGGQRDQPQHF. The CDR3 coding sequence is TGTGCCAGCAGTTTCCCTTTATTCGGGGGGCAAAGGGATCAGCCCCAGCATTTT.

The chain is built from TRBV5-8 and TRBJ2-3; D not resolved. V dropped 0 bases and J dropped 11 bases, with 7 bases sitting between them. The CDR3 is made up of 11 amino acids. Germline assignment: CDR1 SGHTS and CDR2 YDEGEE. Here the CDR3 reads CASSLELLQYF. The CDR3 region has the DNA TGTGCCAGCAGCTTGGAGCTGTTGCAGTATTTT.

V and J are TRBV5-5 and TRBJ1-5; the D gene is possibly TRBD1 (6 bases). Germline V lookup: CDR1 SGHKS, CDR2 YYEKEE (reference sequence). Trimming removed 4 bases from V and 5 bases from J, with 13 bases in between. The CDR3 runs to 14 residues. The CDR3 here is CASSVDRDYQPQHF. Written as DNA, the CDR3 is TGTGCCAGCAGCGTGGACAGAGATTATCAGCCCCAGCATTTT.